The entry that follows covers one T cell receptor beta chain sequence. This sample is drawn from a study of blood T cells in healthy people across ages. Next came a second PCR, run for about 6 to 12 cycles, which used a sample-barcoded 5' primer along with a J-beta primer mix. Each CDR3 protein is one row after TCRdb ran MiXCR on the 5' RACE reads. The sample includes approximately 800,000 distinct CDR3 sequences, 40% to 65% of them seen just once. The CDR3 loop spans 15 amino acids. Germline CDR1 reads MNHEY; CDR2 reads SMNVEV (reference sequence). V gave up 0 bases and J gave up 7 bases, with 15 bases separating them.

Material: blood. The chain couples TRBV27 to TRBJ1-2, with no clear D. This TCR was sampled from a man older than 75 in good health. The CDR3 loop is CASSLSGSGAFGYTF. Here the CDR3 DNA reads TGTGCCAGCAGTTTATCCGGGTCGGGAGCTTTTGGCTACACCTTC.